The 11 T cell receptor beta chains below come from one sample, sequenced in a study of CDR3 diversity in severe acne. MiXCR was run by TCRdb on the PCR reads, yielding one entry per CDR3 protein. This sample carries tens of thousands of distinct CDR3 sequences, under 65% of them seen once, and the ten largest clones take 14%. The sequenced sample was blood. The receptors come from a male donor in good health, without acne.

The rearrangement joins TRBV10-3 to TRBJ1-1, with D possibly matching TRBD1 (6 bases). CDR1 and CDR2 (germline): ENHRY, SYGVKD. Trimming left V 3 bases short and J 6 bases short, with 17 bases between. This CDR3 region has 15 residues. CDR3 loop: CAISERGQGKPEAFF. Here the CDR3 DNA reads TGTGCCATCAGTGAAAGGGGCCAGGGGAAACCTGAAGCTTTCTTT.

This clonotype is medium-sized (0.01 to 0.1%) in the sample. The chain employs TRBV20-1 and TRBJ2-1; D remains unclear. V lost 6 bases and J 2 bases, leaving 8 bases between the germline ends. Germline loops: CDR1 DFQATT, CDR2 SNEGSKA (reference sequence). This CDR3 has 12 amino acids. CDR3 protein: CSATGAYNEQFF. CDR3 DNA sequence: TGCAGTGCGACCGGAGCCTACAATGAGCAGTTCTTC.

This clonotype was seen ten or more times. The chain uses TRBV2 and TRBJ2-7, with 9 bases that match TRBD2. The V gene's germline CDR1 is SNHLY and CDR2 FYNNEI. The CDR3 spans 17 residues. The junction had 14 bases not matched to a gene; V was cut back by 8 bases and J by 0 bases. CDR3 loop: CASQFPLAGANSYEQYF. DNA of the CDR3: TGTGCCAGCCAGTTTCCCTTAGCGGGGGCTAACTCCTACGAGCAGTACTTC.

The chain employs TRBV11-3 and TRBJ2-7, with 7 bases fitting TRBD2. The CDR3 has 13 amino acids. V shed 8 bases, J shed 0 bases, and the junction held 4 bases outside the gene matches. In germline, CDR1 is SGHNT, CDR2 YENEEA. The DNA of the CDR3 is TGTGCCAGCCGAGCGGGACTCTCCTACGAGCAGTACTTC. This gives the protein CASRAGLSYEQYF.

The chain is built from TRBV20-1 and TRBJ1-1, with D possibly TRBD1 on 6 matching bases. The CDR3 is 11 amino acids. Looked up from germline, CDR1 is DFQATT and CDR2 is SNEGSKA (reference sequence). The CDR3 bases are TGCAGCTTATGGGCAGGGGCTGAAGCTTTCTTT. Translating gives CSLWAGAEAFF.

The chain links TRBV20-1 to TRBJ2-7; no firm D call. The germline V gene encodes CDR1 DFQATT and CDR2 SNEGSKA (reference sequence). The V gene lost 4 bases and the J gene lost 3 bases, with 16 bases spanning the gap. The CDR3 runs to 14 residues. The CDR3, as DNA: TGCAGTGCTAAGGGTCGGGCAGGCCTCTACGAGCAGTACTTC. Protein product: CSAKGRAGLYEQYF.

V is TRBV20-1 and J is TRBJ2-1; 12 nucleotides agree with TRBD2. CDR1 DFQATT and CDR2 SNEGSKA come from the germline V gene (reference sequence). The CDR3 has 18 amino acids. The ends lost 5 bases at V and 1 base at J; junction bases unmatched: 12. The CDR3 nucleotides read TGCAGTGCTGTCCCTCCTAGCGGGAGGGCCGATTCCTACAATGAGCAGTTCTTC. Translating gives CSAVPPSGRADSYNEQFF.

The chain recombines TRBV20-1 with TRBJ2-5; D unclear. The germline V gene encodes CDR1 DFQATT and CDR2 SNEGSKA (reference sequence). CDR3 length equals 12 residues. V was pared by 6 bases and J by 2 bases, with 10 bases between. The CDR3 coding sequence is TGCAGTGCGTCTGGGCTTCAAGAGACCCAGTACTTC. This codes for CSASGLQETQYF.

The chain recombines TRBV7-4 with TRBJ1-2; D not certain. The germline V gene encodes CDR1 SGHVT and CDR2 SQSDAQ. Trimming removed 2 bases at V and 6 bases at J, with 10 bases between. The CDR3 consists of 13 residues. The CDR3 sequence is CASSLQRRDGYTF. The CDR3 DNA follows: TGTGCCAGCAGCTTACAAAGACGGGATGGCTACACCTTC. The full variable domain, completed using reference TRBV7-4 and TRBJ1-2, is GAGVSQSPRYKVAKRGRDVALRCDSISGHVTLYWYRQTLGQGSEVLTYSQSDAQRDKSGRPSGRFSAERPERSVSTLKIQRTEQGDSAVYLCASSLQRRDGYTFGSGTRLTVV.

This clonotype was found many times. CDR3 sequence reads: CASSPVQAGYSTDTQYF. In DNA form, the CDR3 reads TGTGCCAGCTCACCAGTCCAGGCAGGGTACAGCACAGATACGCAGTATTTT. The chain couples TRBV18 to TRBJ2-3, with D perhaps TRBD1 (5 bases). Germline loops: CDR1 KGHSH, CDR2 LQKENI. V was trimmed by 2 bases and J by 0 bases, leaving 15 bases between them. This CDR3 comprises 17 residues.

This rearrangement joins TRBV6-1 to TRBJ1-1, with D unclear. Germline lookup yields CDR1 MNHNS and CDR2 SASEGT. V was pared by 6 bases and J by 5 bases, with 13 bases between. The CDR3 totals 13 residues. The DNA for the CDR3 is TGTGCCAGCAGGCCCCTTCTGGGTACTGAAGCTTTCTTT. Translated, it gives CASRPLLGTEAFF.